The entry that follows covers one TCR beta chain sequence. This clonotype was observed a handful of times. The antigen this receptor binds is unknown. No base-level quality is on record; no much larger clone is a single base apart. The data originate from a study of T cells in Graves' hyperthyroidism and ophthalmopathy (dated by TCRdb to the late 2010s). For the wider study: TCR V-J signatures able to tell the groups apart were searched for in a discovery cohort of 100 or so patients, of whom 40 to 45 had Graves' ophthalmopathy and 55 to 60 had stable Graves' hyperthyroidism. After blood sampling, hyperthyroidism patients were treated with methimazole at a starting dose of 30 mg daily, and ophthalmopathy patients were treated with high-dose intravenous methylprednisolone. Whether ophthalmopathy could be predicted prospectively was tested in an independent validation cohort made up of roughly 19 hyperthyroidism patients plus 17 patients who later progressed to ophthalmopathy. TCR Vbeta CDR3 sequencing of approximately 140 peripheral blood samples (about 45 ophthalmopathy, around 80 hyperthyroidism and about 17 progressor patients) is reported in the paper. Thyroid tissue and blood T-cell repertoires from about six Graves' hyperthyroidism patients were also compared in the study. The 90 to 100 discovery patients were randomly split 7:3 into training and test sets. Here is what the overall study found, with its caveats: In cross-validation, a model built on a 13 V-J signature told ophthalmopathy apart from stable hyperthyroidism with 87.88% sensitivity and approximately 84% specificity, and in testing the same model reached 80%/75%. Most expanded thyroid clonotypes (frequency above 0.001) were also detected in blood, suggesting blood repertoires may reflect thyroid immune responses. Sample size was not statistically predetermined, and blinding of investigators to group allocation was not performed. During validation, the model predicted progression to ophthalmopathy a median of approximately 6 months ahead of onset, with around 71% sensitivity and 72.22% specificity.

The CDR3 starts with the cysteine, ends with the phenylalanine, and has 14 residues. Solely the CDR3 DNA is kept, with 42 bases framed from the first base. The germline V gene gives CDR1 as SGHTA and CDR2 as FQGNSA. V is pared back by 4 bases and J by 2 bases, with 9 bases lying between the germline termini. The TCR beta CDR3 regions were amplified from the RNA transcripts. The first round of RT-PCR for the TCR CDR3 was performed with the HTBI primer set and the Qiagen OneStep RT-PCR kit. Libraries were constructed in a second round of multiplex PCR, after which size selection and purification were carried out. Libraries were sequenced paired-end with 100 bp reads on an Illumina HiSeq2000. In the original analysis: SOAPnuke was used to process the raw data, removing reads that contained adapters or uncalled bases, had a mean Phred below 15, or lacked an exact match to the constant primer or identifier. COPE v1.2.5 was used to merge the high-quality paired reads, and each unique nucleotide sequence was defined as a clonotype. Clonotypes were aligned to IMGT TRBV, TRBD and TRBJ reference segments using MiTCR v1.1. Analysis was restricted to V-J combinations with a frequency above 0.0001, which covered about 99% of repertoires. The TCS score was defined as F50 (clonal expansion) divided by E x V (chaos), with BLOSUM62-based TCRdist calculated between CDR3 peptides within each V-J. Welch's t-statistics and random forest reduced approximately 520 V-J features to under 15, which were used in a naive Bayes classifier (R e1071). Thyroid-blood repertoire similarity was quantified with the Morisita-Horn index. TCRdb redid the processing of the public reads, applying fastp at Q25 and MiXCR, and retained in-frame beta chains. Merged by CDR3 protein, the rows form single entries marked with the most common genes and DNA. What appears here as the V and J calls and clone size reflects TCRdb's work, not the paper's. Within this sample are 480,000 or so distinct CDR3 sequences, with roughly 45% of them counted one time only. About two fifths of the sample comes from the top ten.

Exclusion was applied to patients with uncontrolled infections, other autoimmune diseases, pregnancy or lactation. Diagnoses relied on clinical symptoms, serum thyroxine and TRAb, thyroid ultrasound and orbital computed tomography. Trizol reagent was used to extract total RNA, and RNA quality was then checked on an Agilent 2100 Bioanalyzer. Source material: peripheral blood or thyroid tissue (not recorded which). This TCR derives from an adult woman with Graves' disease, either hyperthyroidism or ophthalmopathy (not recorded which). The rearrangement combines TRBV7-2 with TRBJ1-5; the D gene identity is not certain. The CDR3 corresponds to CASSYDGRNQPQHF. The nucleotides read TGTGCCAGCAGCTACGACGGTCGCAATCAGCCCCAGCATTTT. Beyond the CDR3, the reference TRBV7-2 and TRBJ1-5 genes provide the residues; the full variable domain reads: GAGVSQSPSNKVTEKGKDVELRCDPISGHTALYWYRQSLGQGLEFLIYFQGNSAPDKSGLPSDRFSAERTGGSVSTLTIQRTQQEDSAVYLCASSYDGRNQPQHFGDGTRLSIL.